Below are 17 T cell receptor beta chains sequenced from a single sample in a study of T cell responses to AZD1222 COVID-19 vaccine. Using immunoSEQ multiplex PCR, the repertoire was profiled, and TCRdb retains in-frame clones only, with some absent. The table has 130,000 to 150,000 clones, approximately 91% seen once; the top ten hold about 1.9%. Here the sequenced sample was peripheral blood, taken 28 days after the second AZD1222 dose. The receptors here all came from an adult who received the AZD1222 COVID-19 vaccine.

The CDR3 DNA reads as TGTGCCAGCAGTTACTCGTTTCAGAACTATGGCTACACCTTC. Encoded protein: CASSYSFQNYGYTF. This rearrangement joins TRBV6-5 to TRBJ1-2; the D is unclear. The CDR3 runs 14 residues. The V gene lost 0 bases and the J gene lost 2 bases, with 7 bases spanning the gap. Germline V gene sequence: CDR1 MNHEY, CDR2 SVGAGI.

This clone has a handful of counts. This chain links TRBV7-6 with TRBJ2-7, with TRBD2 matching over 10 bases. The germline V gene has CDR1 SGHVS and CDR2 FNYEAQ. Unmatched junction bases numbered 14, after V lost 5 bases and J lost 4 bases. The CDR3 length is 17 residues. The DNA of the CDR3 is TGTGCCAGCAGCCCGGGGCCTGCTAGCGGGAGTACGTACGAGCAGTACTTC. Encoded protein: CASSPGPASGSTYEQYF.

The genes are TRBV27 and TRBJ1-1; 8 bases are shared with TRBD1. CDR1 is MNHEY and CDR2 is SMNVEV in the germline V gene (reference sequence). This CDR3 spans 14 amino acids. V trimming: 7 bases; J trimming: 2 bases; junction bases outside the gene matches: 6. The CDR3 is CASIPGTGNTEAFF. The CDR3 DNA sequence: TGTGCCAGCATCCCCGGGACAGGAAACACTGAAGCTTTCTTT.

The J gene is TRBJ2-5, the V gene TRBV7-9; D might be TRBD2 (6 bases). Germline CDR1 is SEHNR and CDR2 is FQNEAQ (reference sequence). Trimming left V 3 bases short and J 4 bases short, with 15 bases between. CDR3 length: 15 residues. This CDR3 reads CASSFGAGGGETQYF. CDR3 nucleotides: TGTGCCAGCAGCTTTGGGGCCGGGGGTGGAGAGACCCAGTACTTC.

This clone has only one observation. The chain is built from TRBV16 and TRBJ1-1, with a weak D call TRBD1 (5 bases). This CDR3 spans 16 amino acids. V lost 1 base and J 1 base, leaving 13 bases between the germline ends. Per the germline V gene, CDR1 is KGHSY and CDR2 is FQNENV. Here the CDR3 reads CASSQLHAGRNTEAFF. In DNA, the CDR3 is TGTGCCAGCAGCCAATTACACGCAGGGAGGAACACTGAAGCTTTCTTT.

The chain couples TRBV2 to TRBJ1-2; the match to TRBD1 covers 8 bases. J lost 5 bases, V lost 8 bases, and 7 bases had no gene match. Germline-derived CDR1 and CDR2 are SNHLY and FYNNEI. The CDR3 loop spans 13 amino acids. As DNA, the CDR3 is TGTGCCAGCCGTTGGGACAGGACTTATGGCTACACCTTC. Translated, it gives CASRWDRTYGYTF.

This chain links TRBV7-2 with TRBJ1-1; D remains ambiguous. Germline loops: CDR1 SGHTA, CDR2 FQGNSA. V lost 0 bases and J 2 bases, leaving 7 bases between the germline ends. The CDR3 contains 14 residues. In DNA, the CDR3 is TGTGCCAGCAGCTTAGCGAACAGAAACACTGAAGCTTTCTTT. This encodes CASSLANRNTEAFF.

V and J are TRBV3-1 (or the pseudogene TRBV3-2) and TRBJ1-5, with unresolved D. Germline-derived CDR1 and CDR2 are LGHDT and YNNKEL (reference sequence). This CDR3 spans 15 amino acids. Trimming pared 0 bases from V and 4 bases from J, leaving 10 bases between. CDR3 bases: TGTGCCAGCAGCCAAGATGTCGGAATAAATCAGCCCCAGCATTTT. Amino acid sequence: CASSQDVGINQPQHF.

The chain recombines TRBV27 with TRBJ1-2; perhaps TRBD1 as D (6 bases). Trimming pared 1 base from V and 8 bases from J, leaving 20 bases between. This CDR3 region has 16 residues. Germline lookup yields CDR1 MNHEY and CDR2 SMNVEV (reference sequence). In DNA, the CDR3 is TGTGCCAGCAGTTTATTATCGTCGACAGGCTCTTACGGCTACACCTTC. This encodes CASSLLSSTGSYGYTF.

V usage is TRBV5-1 and J usage is TRBJ1-1; D uncertain. CDR3 size: 12 residues. V lost 3 bases and J lost 6, with 9 bases in between. Germline V lookup: CDR1 SGHRS, CDR2 YFSETQ. The CDR3, as DNA: TGCGCCAGCAGCTCCTCCTCATCTGAAGCTTTCTTT. It yields the protein CASSSSSSEAFF.

The chain combines TRBV27 with TRBJ2-7; D is possibly TRBD1 (5 bases). V shed 5 bases and J shed 3 bases, with 11 bases lying between them. Germline V gene lookup returns CDR1 MNHEY and CDR2 SMNVEV (reference sequence). The CDR3 totals 13 residues. The CDR3 coding sequence is TGTGCCAGCAGTCCTCGACAGATCTACGAGCAGTACTTC. This gives the protein CASSPRQIYEQYF.

The chain couples TRBV5-1 to TRBJ1-2; no definite D call. V lost 4 bases and J 8 bases, leaving 15 bases between the germline ends. Per the germline V gene, CDR1 is SGHRS and CDR2 is YFSETQ. The CDR3 spans 13 residues. CDR3 in DNA: TGCGCCAGCAGCAAAGTCCCCCAAGAAGGCTACACCTTC. Amino acid sequence: CASSKVPQEGYTF. The whole variable domain, remainder taken from reference TRBV5-1 and TRBJ1-2, is KAGVTQTPRYLIKTRGQQVTLSCSPISGHRSVSWYQQTPGQGLQFLFEYFSETQRNKGNFPGRFSGRQFSNSRSEMNVSTLELGDSALYLCASSKVPQEGYTFGSGTRLTVV.

V is TRBV5-4 and J is TRBJ1-6; 7 bases align to TRBD1. V lost 3 bases and J lost 9; bases outside the gene matches: 6. Looked up from germline, CDR1 is SGHNT and CDR2 is YYREEE (reference sequence). This CDR3 is 14 amino acids long. The chain's CDR3 is CASSSTGYASPLHF. The CDR3 DNA reads as TGTGCCAGCAGCTCGACAGGGTACGCTTCACCCCTCCACTTT.

This chain links TRBV5-6 with TRBJ2-5; D unclear. CDR1 is SGHDT and CDR2 is YYEEEE in the germline V gene. The V end was cut by 1 base, the J end by 4 bases, with 5 bases between. The CDR3 runs to 12 residues. For the CDR3, the DNA is TGTGCCAGCAGCTTGAGGTCAGAGACCCAGTACTTC. Protein sequence: CASSLRSETQYF.

This clone was detected only once. V is TRBV7-3 and J is TRBJ1-5, with D unclear. The CDR3 spans 13 residues. Germline CDR1 reads SGHTA; CDR2 reads FQGTGA. The V end was cut by 1 base, the J end by 3 bases, with 4 bases between. CDR3 sequence: CASSLSSNQPQHF. For the CDR3, the DNA is TGTGCCAGCAGCTTAAGCTCCAATCAGCCCCAGCATTTT.

The gene calls are TRBV7-6 and TRBJ2-1, with 10 bases identical to TRBD2. The CDR3 spans 15 residues. V lost 2 bases and J lost 4; bases outside the gene matches: 2. The germline V gene has CDR1 SGHVS and CDR2 FNYEAQ. CDR3: CASSLIAGGYNEQFF. DNA of the CDR3: TGTGCCAGCAGCTTAATAGCGGGGGGTTACAATGAGCAGTTCTTC.

This clone was detected a few times. The chain recombines TRBV5-4 with TRBJ1-1, with D possibly matching TRBD1 (6 bases). The CDR3 loop spans 15 amino acids. Between the trimmed V and J ends, which lost 0 bases and 4 bases, there was a span of 13 bases. Germline lookup yields CDR1 SGHNT and CDR2 YYREEE (reference sequence). The CDR3 DNA reads TGTGCCAGCAGCTTGGAGACGGGGGCGAGCACTGAAGCTTTCTTT. It is translated as CASSLETGASTEAFF.